This T cell receptor (beta chain) was documented in a study of blood T cell repertoires in COVID-19. The overall study: Whether acute or convalescent, the COVID-19 samples came from the United States, Italy and Spain.

Profiling relied on immunoSEQ multiplex PCR, and the TCRdb table lists in-frame clones only, not all of them. The sample lists 300,000 to 350,000 clones; 75% to 95% were seen once. Those enrolled in Seattle joined during active infection and were followed longitudinally afterward. This TCR derives from a woman between 25 and 40 years old with COVID-19, enrolled during active disease. Sequenced sample: peripheral blood.

CDR3 in amino acids: CASSLGGSGPTTYNEQFF. For the CDR3, the DNA is TGTGCCAGCAGCTTAGGGGGCAGCGGGCCCACTACCTACAATGAGCAGTTCTTC. The V gene is TRBV7-9, the J gene TRBJ2-1; D possibly corresponds to TRBD2 (6 bases). The CDR3 runs 18 residues. Trimming removed 1 base from V and 2 bases from J, with 18 bases in between. CDR1 is SEHNR and CDR2 is FQNEAQ in the germline V gene (reference sequence).